This TCR beta chain derives from a study of identical twins. CDR3 size: 17 residues. Unmatched junction bases numbered 12, after V lost 5 bases and J lost 6 bases. The germline gives CDR1 SNHLY, CDR2 FYNNEI. TCRdb reprocessed the 5' RACE reads with MiXCR, giving one entry per CDR3 protein. Of 300,000 to 400,000 distinct CDR3 sequences listed, 9% to 15% are singletons. This sample also appeared in a second study, on yellow fever vaccine responses in identical twins.

Sequencing input: CD8+ T cells sorted from blood. This chain uses TRBV2 with TRBJ2-1; 11 bases are shared with TRBD2. This receptor was identified in a woman under 30 in good health. This chain's CDR3 is CASSWSGTSGTRNEQFF. The CDR3, as DNA: TGTGCCAGCAGTTGGTCCGGGACTAGCGGCACCCGCAATGAGCAGTTCTTC.